This entry is about one T cell receptor (beta chain). The CDR3 runs to 13 residues. Germline V CDR1 and CDR2: SGHNT, YYREEE (reference sequence). V dropped 4 bases and J dropped 9 bases, with 14 bases sitting between them. Source study methods: Reference gene primer amplification gave nucleated cell count estimates. Clones were read by immunoSEQ multiplex PCR, and TCRdb kept only the in-frame ones, dropping some. V, J and clone size derive from that table, while D and trimming were established from the DNA sequence. This repertoire shows over 40,000 clones, approximately 84% found once; its top ten account for 11% to 15%. The record originates from a study of blood T cell repertoires in COVID-19. Study in general: The United States, Italy and Spain supplied acute and convalescent COVID-19 samples.

The TCR originated in a human donor in a cohort sampled during active COVID-19. The source material was peripheral blood. V and J are TRBV5-4 and TRBJ2-4; a possible D gene is TRBD2 (5 bases). The chain's CDR3 is CASSPGGRGIQYF. CDR3 DNA sequence: TGTGCCAGCAGCCCCGGCGGTCGGGGCATTCAGTACTTC.